Shown below are 18 T cell receptor beta chains from a single sample sequenced in a study of Ad26.COV2.S vaccination and SARS-CoV-2 variants listed by TCRdb under 2021. Taken with the paper, the label for treatment or condition translates to: some 19 received Ad26.COV2.S at low or high dose, single or two shots; roughly five received placebo; per-sample allocation not given. For vaccine and placebo recipients, the sequenced repertoires came from samples collected on day 63 after the first injection. Libraries were prepared through the immunoSEQ multiplex PCR assay. The clones in this table, taken by TCRdb from immuneACCESS, are in-frame only. Not every clone is retained; where verified, under half of the shortfall comes from an unresolved V gene, and the cause of the rest is unknown. For this sample there are about half a million clones; roughly nine tenths appear just once. Around 1.8% of the sample belongs to the ten largest clones.

Sequencing was performed on peripheral blood, taken in a trial of Ad26.COV2.S vaccine versus placebo. The receptors originated from a person aged 18-65 years who received the Ad26.COV2.S COVID-19 vaccine or a placebo.

V usage is TRBV9 and J usage is TRBJ2-2; D not certain. Germline-derived CDR1 and CDR2 are SGDLS and YYNGEE. Trimming removed 2 bases from V and 4 bases from J, with 12 bases in between. The CDR3 totals 15 residues. For the CDR3, the DNA is TGTGCCAGCAGCGTCGGTACGCTAGGCACCGGGGAGCTGTTTTTT. Encoded protein: CASSVGTLGTGELFF.

J is TRBJ2-7 and V is TRBV2; TRBD2 matches at 11 bases. Per the germline V gene, CDR1 is SNHLY and CDR2 is FYNNEI. The CDR3 loop spans 12 amino acids. V lost 10 bases and J lost 4; bases outside the gene matches: 3. CDR3 sequence reads: CATRLAGYEQYF. As DNA, the CDR3 is TGTGCCACCAGACTAGCGGGGTACGAGCAGTACTTC. Full variable domain (rest looked up from reference TRBV2 and TRBJ2-7): EPEVTQTPSHQVTQMGQEVILRCVPISNHLYFYWYRQILGQKVEFLVSFYNNEISEKSEIFDDQFSVERPDGSNFTLKIRSTKLEDSAMYFCATRLAGYEQYFGPGTRLTVT.

V gene TRBV7-2 combines with J gene TRBJ2-5; 7 bases are shared with TRBD2. After removal of 1 base from V and 5 bases from J, the junction contained 7 bases not matched to a gene. Germline V lookup: CDR1 SGHTA, CDR2 FQGNSA. This CDR3 is 15 amino acids long. The CDR3 loop reads CASSLGVVGGETQYF. CDR3 DNA: TGTGCCAGCAGCTTAGGGGTTGTGGGGGGGGAGACCCAGTACTTC.

A few counts support this clone. Distinct nucleotide sequences in the sample also encode this CDR3. The chain is built from TRBV5-8 and TRBJ2-1; no clear D. Trimming took 3 bases from V and 4 from J, leaving 2 bases between them. This CDR3 contains 11 residues. Germline CDR1 is SGHTS and CDR2 is YDEGEE. The CDR3 coding sequence is TGTGCCAGCAGCTCATACAATGAGCAGTTCTTC. Translating it yields CASSSYNEQFF.

This sequence joins TRBV7-3 and TRBJ1-1; tentatively, D is TRBD1 (5 bases). The germline V and J ends were trimmed by 5 bases and 4 bases, with 17 bases remaining between them. Germline loops: CDR1 SGHTA, CDR2 FQGTGA. The CDR3 is made up of 15 amino acids. Here the CDR3 DNA reads TGTGCCAGCAGCCCCCGCGGCCAGGGACGCACTGAAGCTTTCTTT. This translates into CASSPRGQGRTEAFF.

V gene TRBV3-1 (or the pseudogene TRBV3-2) combines with J gene TRBJ2-1, with a tentative D call TRBD2 (5 bases). The CDR3 has 14 amino acids. V dropped 2 bases and J dropped 7 bases, with 12 bases sitting between them. The germline gives CDR1 LGHDT, CDR2 YNNKEL (reference sequence). The CDR3 here is CASSQILAKNEQFF. The CDR3 region has the DNA TGTGCCAGCAGCCAAATTCTAGCAAAGAATGAGCAGTTCTTC.

The V gene is TRBV2, the J gene TRBJ2-1, with D perhaps TRBD2 (6 bases). The V and J ends lost 8 bases and 4 bases respectively, with 18 bases between them. Germline assignment: CDR1 SNHLY and CDR2 FYNNEI. The CDR3 runs 15 residues. The CDR3 DNA reads TGTGCCAGCTGTCGGGTGGGGGGAGCATACAATGAGCAGTTCTTC. Its protein is CASCRVGGAYNEQFF.

V is TRBV30 and J is TRBJ2-7, with D perhaps matching TRBD1 (6 bases). The ends were cut back, 5 bases at V and 5 bases at J, with 16 bases in the middle. This CDR3 is 13 amino acids long. Germline loops: CDR1 GTSNPN, CDR2 SVGIG (reference sequence). The CDR3 loop reads CAWSKTGLHEQYF. Here the CDR3 DNA reads TGTGCCTGGTCAAAGACAGGTCTCCACGAGCAGTACTTC.

This clone came up once. V usage is TRBV7-2 and J usage is TRBJ2-6; tentatively, D is TRBD1 (6 bases). V lost 4 bases and J 0 bases, leaving 13 bases between the germline ends. Germline CDR1 and CDR2: SGHTA and FQGNSA. The CDR3 runs 17 residues. CDR3: CASSSRQVLSGANVLTF. The CDR3 region has the DNA TGTGCCAGCAGCTCCCGACAGGTCCTCTCTGGGGCCAACGTCCTGACTTTC.

The chain combines TRBV7-6 with TRBJ2-3; 10 nucleotides align to TRBD2. Germline V CDR1 and CDR2: SGHVS, FNYEAQ. J gave up 5 bases and V 1 base, and 6 bases lay outside the gene matches. The CDR3 has 16 residues. The CDR3 DNA is TGTGCCAGCAGCTTAGGCAGCGGGGGGGCCGTAGATACGCAGTATTTT. It is translated as CASSLGSGGAVDTQYF.

This clone was seen many times. The chain recombines TRBV6-4 with TRBJ2-1; 11 nucleotides agree with TRBD2. J gave up 4 bases and V 0 bases, and 2 bases lay outside the gene matches. Germline V CDR1 and CDR2: MRHNA, SNTAGT. The CDR3 has 16 amino acids. CDR3: CASSDSTSGSYNEQFF. The CDR3 DNA reads TGTGCCAGCAGTGACTCCACTAGCGGGAGTTACAATGAGCAGTTCTTC.

The chain couples TRBV18 to TRBJ2-1; tentative D call: TRBD2 (6 bases). CDR3 length: 15 residues. Germline lookup yields CDR1 KGHSH and CDR2 LQKENI. The germline V and J ends were trimmed by 3 bases and 2 bases, with 11 bases remaining between them. The CDR3 nucleotides read TGTGCCAGCTCACCGGCGGGATACGCCTACAATGAGCAGTTCTTC. As protein: CASSPAGYAYNEQFF.

The rearrangement links TRBV10-3 to TRBJ1-5; D gene ambiguous. Germline CDR1 reads ENHRY; CDR2 reads SYGVKD. The germline V and J ends were trimmed by 5 bases and 4 bases, with 12 bases remaining between them. The CDR3 totals 14 residues. In DNA form, the CDR3 reads TGTGCCATCAGTTCCTTTGGGGATAATCAGCCCCAGCATTTT. The encoded protein is CAISSFGDNQPQHF.

The gene calls are TRBV7-6 and TRBJ2-5, with D perhaps TRBD1 or TRBD2 (6 bases each). The CDR3 is made up of 15 amino acids. V lost 1 base and J 5 bases, leaving 14 bases between the germline ends. Germline values: CDR1 SGHVS, CDR2 FNYEAQ. The DNA for the CDR3 is TGTGCCAGCAGCTTAGTTCGGGGGCCGGAGGAGACCCAGTACTTC. This encodes CASSLVRGPEETQYF.

J is TRBJ1-5 and V is TRBV19; D remains ambiguous. CDR1 is LNHDA and CDR2 is SQIVND in the germline V gene (reference sequence). V was pared by 3 bases and J by 1 base, with 13 bases between. This CDR3 has 16 residues. The CDR3: CASSILGGVSNQPQHF. The DNA for the CDR3 is TGTGCCAGTAGTATTCTGGGCGGGGTCAGCAATCAGCCCCAGCATTTT.

CDR3 in DNA: TGTGCCACCGGTTTTATGGATACGCAGTATTTT. It yields the protein CATGFMDTQYF. The genes are TRBV24-1 and TRBJ2-3; no firm D call. From germline, CDR1 is KGHDR and CDR2 SFDVKD. The CDR3 totals 11 residues. Trimming took 9 bases from V and 6 from J, leaving 9 bases between them.

The V call is TRBV15, the J call TRBJ2-7; 11 positions match TRBD2. The V and J ends lost 2 bases and 7 bases, in that order; junction bases with no gene match: 4. The CDR3 runs 14 residues. The germline gives CDR1 LNHNV, CDR2 YYDKDF (reference sequence). The CDR3 DNA is TGTGCCACCAGCAGAATAGCGGGAGGGTGGGAGCAGTACTTC. This sequence encodes CATSRIAGGWEQYF.

The chain has TRBV2 and TRBJ1-6; TRBD1 aligns across 10 bases. The germline V gene encodes CDR1 SNHLY and CDR2 FYNNEI. This CDR3 comprises 16 residues. After removal of 6 bases from V and 4 bases from J, the junction contained 6 bases not matched to a gene. CDR3 nucleotide sequence: TGTGCCAGCAGCTCGACAGGGGGCTCTTATAATTCACCCCTCCACTTT. Its translation is CASSSTGGSYNSPLHF.